The present T cell receptor beta chain was sequenced within a study of Ad26.COV2.S vaccination and SARS-CoV-2 variants. Findings of the study overall: Substantial response breadth was reportedly seen for spike-specific CD8+ and CD4+ T cells after vaccination.

This sample's treatment: over 15 received Ad26.COV2.S at low or high dose, single or two shots; 5 received placebo; per-sample allocation not given. All samples were drawn on day 63, counting from the first vaccine or placebo injection. On this clone itself: Its antigen is currently unknown.

The method was immunoSEQ multiplex PCR; TCRdb's version includes in-frame clones alone and lacks a portion of them. The sample shows around 450,000 clones, 85% to 90% of them seen only once. In germline, CDR1 is SGHAT, CDR2 FQNNGV. The V segment lost 5 bases and the J segment 2 bases; nucleotides outside the gene matches: 8. The CDR3 loop spans 16 amino acids. The sample consisted of peripheral blood, taken in a trial of Ad26.COV2.S vaccine versus placebo. J is TRBJ2-1 and V is TRBV11-2; TRBD2 aligns across 8 bases. This TCR was recovered from a person between 18 and 60 years old who received the Ad26.COV2.S COVID-19 vaccine or a placebo. CDR3 sequence: CASSPIAGIPYNEQFF. As DNA, the CDR3 is TGTGCCAGCAGCCCTATAGCGGGGATACCCTACAATGAGCAGTTCTTC.